This is a list of T cell receptor beta chains from one sample in a study of T cell responses to AZD1222 COVID-19 vaccine. Method: immunoSEQ multiplex PCR; TCRdb's copy keeps in-frame clones and lacks some. The table lists some 130,000 clones, around 93% of them singletons. Sequenced material: peripheral blood, taken 28 days after the second AZD1222 dose. These TCRs come from an adult who received the AZD1222 COVID-19 vaccine. Each CDR3 is given with its conserved first and last residue. Each record gives: V gene, J gene, CDR3 length, clone size, D gene, CDR3 protein, CDR3 DNA. The D gene is left open where the match is weak. Rows may omit the clone size; those that give it use once, few, many or a size class.

>TRBV6-5|TRBJ1-6|14|-|-
CASNVGTYNSPLHF
TGTGCCAGCAACGTTGGGACCTATAATTCACCCCTCCACTTT
>TRBV28|TRBJ1-5|14|-|-
CASSPDHSNQPQHF
TGTGCCAGCAGCCCAGACCATAGCAATCAGCCCCAGCATTTT
>TRBV12-3/TRBV12-4|TRBJ1-5|13|-|-
CASSLGRNQPQHF
TGTGCCAGCAGTTTAGGCAGAAATCAGCCCCAGCATTTT
>TRBV6-6|TRBJ1-3|13|-|-
CASTIGSGNTIYF
TGTGCCAGCACTATTGGGTCTGGAAACACCATATATTTT
>TRBV2|TRBJ1-2|13|-|TRBD1
CASSRDRAFGYTF
TGTGCCAGCAGCCGGGACAGGGCGTTCGGCTACACCTTC
>TRBV19|TRBJ1-5|15|-|-
CASSSATGGNQPQHF
TGTGCCAGTAGTTCTGCCACGGGGGGCAATCAGCCCCAGCATTTT
>TRBV2|TRBJ2-5|13|once|TRBD2
CASSGSGRGVLYF
TGTGCCAGCAGTGGTTCCGGGAGGGGGGTCCTTTACTTC
>TRBV19|TRBJ2-2|16|-|-
CASKWASGQNTGELFF
TGTGCCAGTAAATGGGCCTCGGGACAGAACACCGGGGAGCTGTTTTTT
>TRBV30|TRBJ2-2|14|-|-
CAWIRLGNTGELFF
TGTGCCTGGATTAGGCTGGGTAACACCGGGGAGCTGTTTTTT
>TRBV2|TRBJ2-7|13|-|TRBD1
CASRGTVPYEQYF
TGTGCCAGCAGGGGGACAGTACCCTACGAGCAGTACTTC
>TRBV3-1/TRBV3-2|TRBJ2-3|12|-|-
CASSQYQDTQYF
TGTGCCAGCAGCCAATATCAAGATACGCAGTATTTT
>TRBV7-2|TRBJ1-2|14|-|TRBD1
CASSPSTGGGGYTF
TGTGCCAGCAGCCCCTCGACAGGGGGCGGTGGCTACACCTTC
>TRBV7-9|TRBJ1-2|14|-|TRBD1
CASSLMTGLNGYTF
TGTGCCAGCAGCTTAATGACAGGGCTGAATGGCTACACCTTC
>TRBV27|TRBJ2-7|16|-|-
CASSFVGGQGSYEQYF
TGTGCCAGCAGTTTTGTGGGGGGGCAGGGGTCCTACGAGCAGTACTTC
>TRBV5-1|TRBJ1-2|15|-|TRBD1
CASSAGTDFNYGYTF
TGCGCCAGCAGCGCAGGGACAGATTTTAACTATGGCTACACCTTC
>TRBV6-5|TRBJ1-2|15|-|-
CASSYSITGNYGYTF
TGTGCCAGCAGTTACTCGATAACAGGGAACTATGGCTACACCTTC
>TRBV6-4|TRBJ2-5|16|-|TRBD2
CASCRTAGGVRETQYF
TGTGCCAGCTGTCGGACGGCGGGGGGAGTTCGGGAGACCCAGTACTTC
>TRBV30|TRBJ1-4|11|-|-
CAWSVVEKLFF
TGTGCCTGGAGTGTAGTTGAAAAACTGTTTTTT
>TRBV20-1|TRBJ1-3|11|few|-
CSAIIREAIYF
TGCAGTGCTATTATTCGGGAAGCCATATATTTT
>TRBV7-2|TRBJ2-5|14|-|TRBD2
CASSPGGGQETQYF
TGTGCCAGCAGCCCCGGGGGGGGCCAAGAGACCCAGTACTTC
>TRBV4-2|TRBJ1-2|15|-|-
CASSREPDSNYGYTF
TGTGCCAGCAGCCGAGAACCGGACAGCAACTATGGCTACACCTTC
>TRBV5-8|TRBJ1-5|14|-|-
CASSWFGSSQPQHF
TGTGCCAGCAGCTGGTTCGGGTCTAGTCAGCCCCAGCATTTT
>TRBV9|TRBJ2-7|14|-|-
CASSVGPGVYEQYF
TGTGCCAGCAGCGTAGGTCCGGGGGTCTACGAGCAGTACTTC
>TRBV4-1|TRBJ1-2|16|-|-
CASSLPGAAQNYGYTF
TGCGCCAGCAGCCTCCCTGGGGCGGCACAGAACTATGGCTACACCTTC
>TRBV5-6|TRBJ2-7|16|-|TRBD2
CASSPDSGGFPYEQYF
TGTGCCAGCAGCCCGGATAGCGGGGGGTTCCCCTACGAGCAGTACTTC
>TRBV30|TRBJ1-2|12|once|-
CAWRQPNYGYTF
TGTGCCTGGAGACAGCCTAACTATGGCTACACCTTC